A selection of T cell receptor beta chains follows, all from one sample in a study of blood T cell repertoires in COVID-19. Only in-frame clones appear in the TCRdb table, and some are missing; sequencing was by immunoSEQ multiplex PCR. The sample shows roughly 430,000 clones, 88% of them seen only once. Sequenced: PBMCs or T cells enriched from blood (not recorded which). These TCRs come from a middle-aged woman with acute COVID-19. CDR3s leave out the opening cysteine and the closing phenylalanine or tryptophan. For some rows the clone size is stated as once, few or many, or as a class when expanded; others skip it.

j_call v_call clone_size cdr3_aa
TRBJ1-2 TRBV19 - ASKPGGLGTGSYGYT
TRBJ1-2 TRBV7-8 - ASSRRENYGYT
TRBJ2-5 TRBV12-2 - ASRSPSGETQY
TRBJ2-3 TRBV7-9 - ASSPLGQAGGADTQY
TRBJ2-3 TRBV2 - ASSERIGRLAGGLRTDTQY
TRBJ1-3 TRBV30 - AWSGTVSGNTIY
TRBJ1-2 TRBV9 - ASSAGQDLYGYT
TRBJ2-3 TRBV7-8 - ASSSERGVGVTPSTDTQY
TRBJ2-5 TRBV4-1 - ASSQERGGVSQETQY
TRBJ1-1 TRBV10-2 - ASSPLDRGGSDTEAF
TRBJ1-4 TRBV11-2 - ASSLGQVGAEKLF
TRBJ2-5 TRBV19 - ASSKGLGSVETQY
TRBJ1-1 TRBV18 - ASSIQGIAEAF
TRBJ2-3 TRBV5-5 once ASSLFTGMVTDTQY
TRBJ1-6 TRBV27 - ASMPLPSNSPLH
TRBJ1-1 TRBV28 - ASSLEGGTEAF
TRBJ2-5 TRBV27 few ASSEFRIPGDYQETQY
TRBJ2-3 TRBV9 - ASSPGLAGGIDTQY
TRBJ2-5 TRBV12-3/TRBV12-4 - ASSLASWTQY